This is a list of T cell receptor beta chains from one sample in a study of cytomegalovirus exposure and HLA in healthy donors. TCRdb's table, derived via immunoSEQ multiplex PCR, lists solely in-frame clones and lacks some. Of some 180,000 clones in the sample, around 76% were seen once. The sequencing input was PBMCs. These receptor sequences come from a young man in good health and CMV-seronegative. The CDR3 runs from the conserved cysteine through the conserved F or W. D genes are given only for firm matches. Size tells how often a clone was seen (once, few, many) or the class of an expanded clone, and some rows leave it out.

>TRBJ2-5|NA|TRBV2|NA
TGTGCCAGCAGTGTCATCGGGGTAGAGACCCAGTACTTC
CASSVIGVETQYF
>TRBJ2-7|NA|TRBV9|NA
TGTGCCAGCCTGGGGCAGGCAAAGAGCTCCTACGAGCAGTACTTC
CASLGQAKSSYEQYF
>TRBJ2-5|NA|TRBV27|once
TGTGCCAGCAGTCGGCGGGGTCCCCAAGAGACCCAGTACTTC
CASSRRGPQETQYF
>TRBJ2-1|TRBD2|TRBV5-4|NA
TGTGCCAGCAGCTTGGGGCTAGCGGGGTCCTACAATGAGCAGTTCTTC
CASSLGLAGSYNEQFF
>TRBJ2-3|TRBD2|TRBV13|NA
TGTGCCAGCAGTGAGGGGACTAGCGGGGACACAGATACGCAGTATTTT
CASSEGTSGDTDTQYF
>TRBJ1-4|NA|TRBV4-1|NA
TGCGCCAGCAGCCTCCTCCTGCTACAGGCGAAACTGTTTTTT
CASSLLLLQAKLFF
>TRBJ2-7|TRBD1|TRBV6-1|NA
TGTGCCAGCAGTGAGGGGACAGGGGGATACGAGCAGTACTTC
CASSEGTGGYEQYF
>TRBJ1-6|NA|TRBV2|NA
TGTGCCAGCAGTGAGGAGGGAGGGAATTCACCCCTCCACTTT
CASSEEGGNSPLHF
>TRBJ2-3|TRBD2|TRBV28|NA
TGTGCCAGTGGGGAAGCGGGGCGCGTGTATTTT
CASGEAGRVYF
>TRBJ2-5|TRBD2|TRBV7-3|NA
TGTGCCAGCAGCTCGGGGGGGGCGAAGACCCAGTACTTC
CASSSGGAKTQYF
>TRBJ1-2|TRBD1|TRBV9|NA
TGTGCCAGCAGCCCAGGACAGGGGGTTAGTTTCAATACCTTC
CASSPGQGVSFNTF
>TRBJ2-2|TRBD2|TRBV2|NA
TGTGCCAGCAGTGAAGGGGGACTAGCGGGAGTTGGCGACACCGGGGAGCTGTTTTTT
CASSEGGLAGVGDTGELFF
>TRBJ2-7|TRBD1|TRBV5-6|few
TGTGCCAGCAGCTATAAAGTAGGGACAGCTCTGTCCGAGCAGTACTTC
CASSYKVGTALSEQYF
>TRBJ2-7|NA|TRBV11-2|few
TGTGCCAGCAGCTTCAGGGGCCACTCCTACGAGCAGTACTTC
CASSFRGHSYEQYF
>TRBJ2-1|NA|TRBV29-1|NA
TGCAGCGTTGGACTTAGCTACAATGAGCAGTTCTTC
CSVGLSYNEQFF
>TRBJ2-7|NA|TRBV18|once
TGTGCCAGCTCACCCCAGACTAGGCTCACCTACGAGCAGTACTTC
CASSPQTRLTYEQYF
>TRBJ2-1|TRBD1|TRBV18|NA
TGTGCCAGCTCACCACCTGTGACAGGGGGCAATGAGCAGTTCTTC
CASSPPVTGGNEQFF
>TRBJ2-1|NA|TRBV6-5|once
TGTGCCAGCGAGGTATGGAATGAGCAGTTCTTC
CASEVWNEQFF
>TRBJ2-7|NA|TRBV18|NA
TGTGCCAGCTCACCAAGGGACTTGGGCGAGCAGTACTTC
CASSPRDLGEQYF
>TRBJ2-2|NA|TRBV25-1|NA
TGTGCCAGCAGTGGTACAGGGCTGGCGACCGGGGAGCTGTTTTTT
CASSGTGLATGELFF
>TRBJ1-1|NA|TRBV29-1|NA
TGCAGCGTTGAAACAGGGCTTATGAGCACTGAAGCTTTCTTT
CSVETGLMSTEAFF